The clone carrying this TCR beta chain has ten or more counts. The target antigen is unknown. This record comes from a study of T-cell reconstitution after alpha-beta-depleted transplantation in children. General study findings and limits: Recipient T cells and thymic progenitors that survived gave rise to the high TCRbeta diversity observed at day 60 in some patients. Several hundred graft clones that had expanded were reportedly the source of alpha-beta T cells about two months after transplant. T cells produced anew were the main source of T-cell counts and diversity one year after transplant.

Unique molecular identifiers were built into the TCRbeta library. TCRdb reanalysed the PCR reads using MiXCR and keeps one entry per CDR3 protein. This repertoire shows 210,000 or so distinct CDR3 sequences, about 11% found once; its top ten account for approximately 28%. Germline V lookup: CDR1 SQVTM, CDR2 ANQGSEA. The CDR3 is 12 amino acids. V was cut by 4 bases and J by 5 bases, with 9 bases left in between. The chain couples TRBV29-1 to TRBJ2-1; D is unclear. The TCR was taken from a child less than two years old with acute myeloid leukemia, due to receive a stem cell transplant. Here the sequenced sample was PBMCs, taken before TCRalphabeta/CD19-depleted stem cell transplant. The chain's CDR3 is CSVAFVDNEQFF. DNA of the CDR3: TGCAGCGTTGCCTTTGTAGACAATGAGCAGTTCTTC.